This section outlines one T cell receptor beta chain sequence together with its context. This record comes from a study of blood T cell repertoires in COVID-19. Study-wide background: Italy, Spain and the United States were the sources of the convalescent and acute COVID-19 samples. Nucleic acid was either cDNA or gDNA, and it came from T cells, B-cell-depleted T cells, or PBMCs.

The authors' processing: Reference gene primers were amplified, and this amplification served to estimate nucleated cell counts. Generated by immunoSEQ multiplex PCR, the TCRdb table keeps only in-frame clones and is missing some. The V and J calls and clone size come from that table; D and trimming were worked out from the DNA. In the table there are about 330,000 clones, around 89% of which are singletons. The V end was cut by 0 bases, the J end by 4 bases, with 7 bases between. Germline V gene lookup returns CDR1 SGHTA and CDR2 FQGNSA. CDR3 length: 14 residues. The sequencing sample was made of peripheral blood. The chain employs TRBV7-2 and TRBJ2-1; D gene unclear. This TCR derives from a woman between 50 and 59 years old with active or convalescent COVID-19. The CDR3 region is CASSLAAQYNEQFF. The CDR3 DNA is TGTGCCAGCAGCTTAGCGGCACAGTACAATGAGCAGTTCTTC.